What follows are 19 T cell receptor beta chains derived from one specimen sequenced in a study of CD8 T cells in Susac syndrome. Random hexamers were used to reverse transcribe roughly 0.5 to 1 ug of RNA. Via MiXCR, TCRdb re-called the immunoSEQ multiplex PCR reads, giving one row per CDR3 protein. The sample has approximately 150,000 distinct CDR3 sequences, 92% seen once. Sequencing was done on a sample of CD4+ T cells from PBMCs. The source of these receptors is a human donor in good health.

The chain joins TRBV10-3 to TRBJ2-3, with TRBD1 matching 11 bases. The CDR3 runs to 15 residues. Trimming removed 5 bases from V and 2 bases from J; junction bases left unmatched: 3. Germline V lookup: CDR1 ENHRY, CDR2 SYGVKD. Here the CDR3 DNA reads TGTGCCATCAGTAAGGACAGGGGGCCCACAGATACGCAGTATTTT. Amino acids: CAISKDRGPTDTQYF.

A single count supports this clonotype. This chain links TRBV6-5 with TRBJ2-5, with TRBD2 matching 8 bases. The V segment lost 7 bases and the J segment 5 bases; nucleotides outside the gene matches: 6. Germline CDR1 reads MNHEY; CDR2 reads SVGAGI. The CDR3 loop spans 13 amino acids. Written as DNA, the CDR3 is TGTGCCAGCAACGGGAGGGCCGGGGAGACCCAGTACTTC. It translates to CASNGRAGETQYF.

The chain joins TRBV20-1 to TRBJ2-5; TRBD2 matches 12 bases. Trimming at V came to 5 bases and at J to 2 bases, leaving 3 bases not matched to a gene. The CDR3 totals 14 residues. Germline-derived CDR1 and CDR2 are DFQATT and SNEGSKA (reference sequence). The DNA of the CDR3 is TGCAGTGCTGGGACTAGCGGGCGGCAAGAGACCCAGTACTTC. Translated, it gives CSAGTSGRQETQYF.

The CDR3: CASRGREDEQFF. The CDR3 DNA sequence: TGTGCCAGCAGGGGGAGGGAGGATGAGCAGTTCTTC. The chain carries TRBV7-2 and TRBJ2-1; 7 nucleotides line up with TRBD2. Germline CDR1 reads SGHTA; CDR2 reads FQGNSA. The junction had 4 bases not matched to a gene; V was cut back by 6 bases and J by 8 bases. The length of the CDR3 is 12 residues.

The chain is built from TRBV20-1 and TRBJ2-1; TRBD1 matches at 7 bases. CDR1 DFQATT and CDR2 SNEGSKA come from the germline V gene (reference sequence). V gave up 5 bases and J gave up 4 bases; unmatched junction bases: 11. The CDR3 has 15 amino acids. This CDR3 reads CSAGGQPQGYNEQFF. The CDR3 bases are TGCAGTGCTGGGGGACAGCCCCAAGGTTACAATGAGCAGTTCTTC.

The CDR3, as DNA: TGTGCCAGCAGTTCCCAGCGGGCGCTTAAAAACAATGAGCAGTTCTTC. Protein: CASSSQRALKNNEQFF. The chain is built from TRBV28 and TRBJ2-1; TRBD2 might be the D (6 bases). The CDR3 is 16 amino acids. Trimming removed 4 bases from V and 5 bases from J, with 18 bases in between. Germline-derived CDR1 and CDR2 are MDHEN and SYDVKM.

This clonotype appeared once. The chain joins TRBV30 to TRBJ1-5; D is undetermined. Trimming stripped 4 bases from V and 1 base from J, with 8 bases between. This CDR3 is 13 amino acids long. Germline-derived CDR1 and CDR2 are GTSNPN and SVGIG (reference sequence). CDR3: CAWNEASNQPQHF. CDR3 coding DNA: TGTGCCTGGAACGAAGCGAGCAATCAGCCCCAGCATTTT.

The gene calls are TRBV6-1 and TRBJ2-3; D is perhaps TRBD2 (5 bases). The germline gives CDR1 MNHNS, CDR2 SASEGT. The CDR3 length is 17 residues. V was pared by 6 bases and J by 4 bases, with 23 bases between. The DNA of the CDR3 is TGTGCCAGCAGCCCCTGGTTAGGTGCGGGCGGGCCAGATACGCAGTATTTT. Translating gives CASSPWLGAGGPDTQYF.

This chain uses TRBV6-1 with TRBJ1-1; no definite D call. This CDR3 region has 14 residues. The V gene's germline CDR1 is MNHNS and CDR2 SASEGT. With 7 bases removed from V and 1 base from J, the gap between germline ends came to 13 bases. The CDR3 DNA follows: TGTGCCAGCAACCCGAACGACCCGAACACTGAAGCTTTCTTT. Amino acid sequence: CASNPNDPNTEAFF.

Written as DNA, the CDR3 is TGCAGCGTTGGGGGCGGGACAGGGATTGGCTACACCTTC. Translated: CSVGGGTGIGYTF. The genes are TRBV29-1 and TRBJ1-2; 9 bases map to TRBD1. The ends lost 4 bases at V and 7 bases at J; junction bases unmatched: 7. Germline-derived CDR1 and CDR2 are SQVTM and ANQGSEA. CDR3 size: 13 residues.

CDR3 nucleotide sequence: TGCGCCAGCAGCTTAGCCGGGACAACTAATGAAAAACTGTTTTTT. It specifies CASSLAGTTNEKLFF. The chain recombines TRBV5-1 with TRBJ1-4; D is unclear. The V gene lost 2 bases and the J gene lost 0 bases, with 8 bases spanning the gap. The germline CDR1 and CDR2 sequences are SGHRS and YFSETQ. The CDR3 is 15 amino acids. The full variable domain, its missing parts supplied by reference TRBV5-1 and TRBJ1-4, is KAGVTQTPRYLIKTRGQQVTLSCSPISGHRSVSWYQQTPGQGLQFLFEYFSETQRNKGNFPGRFSGRQFSNSRSEMNVSTLELGDSALYLCASSLAGTTNEKLFFGSGTQLSVL.

The V and J genes are TRBV20-1 and TRBJ1-3, with D hard to call. CDR3 length: 16 amino acids. V was cut by 2 bases and J by 2 bases, with 16 bases left in between. Germline-derived CDR1 and CDR2 are DFQATT and SNEGSKA (reference sequence). CDR3 sequence: CSARPPGERAGNTIYF. In DNA form, the CDR3 reads TGCAGTGCTAGACCCCCGGGAGAGAGGGCTGGAAACACCATATATTTT.

The rearrangement joins TRBV4-1 to TRBJ2-1; TRBD2 matches 15 bases. This CDR3 contains 20 residues. Germline V CDR1 and CDR2: MGHRA, YSYEKL. The V gene end was trimmed by 3 bases and the J gene end by 0 bases; junction bases not matched to a gene: 9. DNA of the CDR3: TGCGCCAGCAGCCACCGGACTAGCGGGAGGGCCTTGAGCTCCTACAATGAGCAGTTCTTC. It encodes CASSHRTSGRALSSYNEQFF.

The V call is TRBV7-9, the J call TRBJ1-1; D remains unclear. This CDR3 is built from 15 residues. V lost 1 base and J 0 bases, leaving 9 bases between the germline ends. CDR1 and CDR2 (germline): SEHNR, FQNEAQ (reference sequence). CDR3 in DNA: TGTGCCAGCAGCTTAGAAGGGCAGATGAACACTGAAGCTTTCTTT. Translating it yields CASSLEGQMNTEAFF.

J is TRBJ2-4 and V is TRBV5-1; D unresolved. Germline-derived CDR1 and CDR2 are SGHRS and YFSETQ. CDR3 size: 12 residues. V dropped 0 bases and J dropped 3 bases, with 1 base sitting between them. The CDR3 spells CASSLDKNIQYF. CDR3 DNA sequence: TGCGCCAGCAGCTTGGACAAAAACATTCAGTACTTC.

The chain employs TRBV12-3 or TRBV12-4 and TRBJ1-1, with 10 bases identical to TRBD1. This CDR3 has 14 residues. The trim removed 5 bases at V and 8 bases at J, leaving 8 bases unmatched. Here the CDR3 DNA reads TGTGCCAGCAGTACCGGGACAGGGGCACTAGAAGCTTTCTTT. This encodes CASSTGTGALEAFF.

The V call is TRBV7-3, the J call TRBJ2-2, with D uncertain. In germline, CDR1 is SGHTA, CDR2 FQGTGA. The V gene lost 8 bases and the J gene lost 4 bases, with 14 bases spanning the gap. CDR3 length: 14 amino acids. The CDR3 region is CASQRTEPTGELFF. CDR3 coding DNA: TGTGCCAGCCAGAGAACAGAGCCCACCGGGGAGCTGTTTTTT.

The rearrangement joins TRBV30 to TRBJ2-3; D may match TRBD1 or TRBD2 (5 bases each). The CDR3 runs to 13 residues. V shed 5 bases and J shed 0 bases, with 9 bases lying between them. Germline V gene lookup returns CDR1 GTSNPN and CDR2 SVGIG (reference sequence). The CDR3 nucleotides read TGTGCCTGGGGACGGGGCAGCACAGATACGCAGTATTTT. As protein: CAWGRGSTDTQYF.

This clonotype came up a few times. A read error may account for a junction end that differs from germline. The CDR3 nucleotides are TGTGCCAGCGAGAGTAAAGAAGAAAAATTGTTTTTT. It codes for CASESKEEKLFF. The chain carries TRBV7-9 and TRBJ1-4, with unresolved D. CDR3 length: 12 residues. Germline CDR1 is SEHNR and CDR2 is FQNEAQ (reference sequence).